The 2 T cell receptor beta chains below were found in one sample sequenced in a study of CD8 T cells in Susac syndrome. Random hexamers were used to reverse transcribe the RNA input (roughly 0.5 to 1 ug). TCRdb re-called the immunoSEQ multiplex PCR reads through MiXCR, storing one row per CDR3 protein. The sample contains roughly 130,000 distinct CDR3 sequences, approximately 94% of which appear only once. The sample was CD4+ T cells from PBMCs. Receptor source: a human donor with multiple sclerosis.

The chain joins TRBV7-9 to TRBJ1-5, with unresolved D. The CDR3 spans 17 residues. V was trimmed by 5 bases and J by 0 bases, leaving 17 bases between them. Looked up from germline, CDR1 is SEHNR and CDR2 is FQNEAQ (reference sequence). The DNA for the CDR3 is TGTGCCAGCAGCATAAAGCCCCAGAAGAGTAGCAATCAGCCCCAGCATTTT. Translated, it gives CASSIKPQKSSNQPQHF. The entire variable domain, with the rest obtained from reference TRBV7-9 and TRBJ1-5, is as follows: DTGVSQNPRHKITKRGQNVTFRCDPISEHNRLYWYRQTLGQGPEFLTYFQNEAQLEKSRLLSDRFSAERPKGSFSTLEIQRTEQGDSAMYLCASSIKPQKSSNQPQHFGDGTRLSIL.

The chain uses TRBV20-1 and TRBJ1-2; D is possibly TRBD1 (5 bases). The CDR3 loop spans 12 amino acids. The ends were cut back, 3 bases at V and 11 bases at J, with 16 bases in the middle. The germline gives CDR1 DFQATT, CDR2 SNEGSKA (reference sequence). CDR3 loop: CSASWQGRLYTF. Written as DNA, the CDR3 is TGCAGTGCTAGTTGGCAGGGTAGGCTTTACACCTTC.